These 26 T cell receptor beta chains originate from one sample sequenced in a study of Graves' ophthalmopathy and Graves' hyperthyroidism. Amplification targeted the TCR beta CDR3 regions, with RNA transcripts as the source material. HTBI-primed RT-PCR formed the first round, and a multiplex PCR formed the second. TCRdb passed the multiplex PCR reads through MiXCR, listing each CDR3 protein once. The repertoire has about 550,000 distinct CDR3 sequences, less than 45% of them found once; the top ten carry roughly 4.5%. Sequencing was performed on peripheral blood or thyroid tissue (not recorded which). These TCRs come from an adult man with Graves' hyperthyroidism.

The V gene is TRBV5-1, the J gene TRBJ1-2; D may be TRBD1 (5 bases). CDR3 size: 14 residues. V dropped 4 bases and J dropped 3 bases, with 13 bases sitting between them. Germline lookup yields CDR1 SGHRS and CDR2 YFSETQ. The CDR3 sequence: CASSARDGDYGYTF. In DNA form, the CDR3 reads TGCGCCAGCAGCGCCCGGGACGGAGACTATGGCTACACCTTC.

The rearrangement joins TRBV29-1 to TRBJ1-1, with a possible D match to TRBD1 (5 bases). The CDR3 extends over 12 amino acids. The germline V and J ends were trimmed by 6 bases and 4 bases, with 12 bases remaining between them. CDR1 is SQVTM, CDR2 ANQGSEA, per germline. The CDR3 region is CSVKQAGTEAFF. The CDR3 nucleotides read TGCAGCGTCAAACAGGCGGGCACTGAAGCTTTCTTT. Filled out from reference TRBV29-1 and TRBJ1-1, the complete variable domain reads SAVISQKPSRDICQRGTSLTIQCQVDSQVTMMFWYRQQPGQSLTLIATANQGSEATYESGFVIDKFPISRPNLTFSTLTVSNMSPEDSSIYLCSVKQAGTEAFFGQGTRLTVV.

There are many counts of this clonotype. The chain employs TRBV3-1 and TRBJ2-7; TRBD1 is a possible D gene (5 bases). There are 13 residues in the CDR3. Trimming pared 5 bases from V and 3 bases from J, leaving 11 bases between. CDR1 is LGHDT, CDR2 YNNKEL, per germline (reference sequence). In DNA, the CDR3 is TGTGCCAGCAGCAAGGGGCCCCTCTACGAGCAGTACTTC. Its protein is CASSKGPLYEQYF.

This chain links TRBV5-1 with TRBJ2-7; a possible D gene is TRBD1 (6 bases). Trimming stripped 4 bases from V and 3 bases from J, with 11 bases between. Germline V gene sequence: CDR1 SGHRS, CDR2 YFSETQ. There are 13 residues in the CDR3. The CDR3 DNA follows: TGCGCCAGCAGCGTTGTAGGGGGCTACGAGCAGTACTTC. Its translation is CASSVVGGYEQYF.

This clonotype showed up many times. This chain connects TRBV29-1 to TRBJ1-2; 9 nucleotides align to TRBD1. Looked up from germline, CDR1 is SQVTM and CDR2 is ANQGSEA. This CDR3 is built from 15 residues. With 4 bases clipped from V and 6 bases from J, the junction kept 12 bases outside the gene matches. CDR3 coding DNA: TGCAGCGTTGGAAGGGCGGGACAGGGTACCCATGGCTACACCTTC. Translating gives CSVGRAGQGTHGYTF.

Notes on this clonotype: Possible read error: a much larger clone is one base away. The chain couples TRBV11-2 to TRBJ1-2; a weak D match, TRBD1 (5 bases). The CDR3 sequence is 15 residues long. CDR1 SGHAT and CDR2 FQNNGV come from the germline V gene. The CDR3 nucleotides read TGTGCCGGCAGCTCGGGACCGACAGCTAACTATGGCTACACCTTC. It encodes CAGSSGPTANYGYTF.

The V and J genes are TRBV7-9 and TRBJ2-7; the D call may be TRBD1 or TRBD2 (5 bases each). The CDR3 contains 16 residues. CDR1 is SEHNR, CDR2 FQNEAQ, per germline (reference sequence). Trimming stripped 6 bases from V and 0 bases from J, with 18 bases between. In nucleotides, the CDR3 is TGTGCCAGCAGACCCGGTTTGGGACCGCGCTCCTACGAGCAGTACTTC. It yields the protein CASRPGLGPRSYEQYF. Supplemented by reference TRBV7-9 and TRBJ2-7, the full variable domain reads DTGVSQNPRHKITKRGQNVTFRCDPISEHNRLYWYRQTLGQGPEFLTYFQNEAQLEKSRLLSDRFSAERPKGSFSTLEIQRTEQGDSAMYLCASRPGLGPRSYEQYFGPGTRLTVT.

This clonotype has a handful of counts. The chain employs TRBV7-8 and TRBJ2-7, with D perhaps TRBD1 (6 bases). V shed 6 bases and J shed 3 bases, with 18 bases lying between them. The CDR3 is made up of 15 amino acids. Germline assignment: CDR1 SGHVS and CDR2 FQNEAQ. The CDR3 loop reads CASSFAPGQNYEQYF. CDR3 DNA sequence: TGTGCCAGCAGTTTTGCCCCTGGACAGAACTACGAGCAGTACTTC.

This clonotype was observed many times. CDR3 nucleotide sequence: TGCGCCAGCAGCCGAACTCACGGTATCAGTGAAAAACTGTTTTTT. Protein sequence: CASSRTHGISEKLFF. The chain joins TRBV4-1 to TRBJ1-4; D remains unclear. With 4 bases removed from V and 7 bases from J, the gap between germline ends came to 16 bases. In germline, CDR1 is MGHRA, CDR2 YSYEKL. The CDR3 runs 15 residues.

The rearrangement joins TRBV2 to TRBJ1-6, with D possibly being TRBD1 (5 bases). CDR1 SNHLY and CDR2 FYNNEI come from the germline V gene. V gave up 7 bases and J gave up 10 bases, with 14 bases separating them. The CDR3 loop spans 13 amino acids. CDR3 DNA sequence: TGTGCCAGCAATGAGGGGAATGCGTCACCCCTCCACTTT. Its protein is CASNEGNASPLHF.

This clonotype has at least ten counts. This sequence joins TRBV19 and TRBJ1-5, with 7 nucleotides matching TRBD1. Germline V gene lookup returns CDR1 LNHDA and CDR2 SQIVND (reference sequence). The length of the CDR3 is 13 residues. Trimming took 4 bases from V and 7 from J; bases not matched to a gene: 4. CDR3 in amino acids: CASSTQQGQPQHF. DNA of the CDR3: TGTGCCAGTAGTACCCAACAGGGGCAGCCCCAGCATTTT.

The chain combines TRBV5-8 with TRBJ2-5; D is undetermined. Trimming pared 7 bases from V and 5 bases from J, leaving 15 bases between. The CDR3 extends over 13 amino acids. The germline V gene encodes CDR1 SGHTS and CDR2 YDEGEE. The CDR3 reads CASRNRALETQYF. Here the CDR3 DNA reads TGTGCCAGCCGCAATAGGGCGTTGGAGACCCAGTACTTC.

The sample holds a few counts of this clonotype. The rearrangement uses TRBV4-1 and TRBJ1-4; D is ambiguous. CDR3 length: 17 amino acids. The germline CDR1 and CDR2 sequences are MGHRA and YSYEKL. Trimming removed 6 bases at V and 0 bases at J, with 17 bases between. The chain's CDR3 is CASSLTALLATNEKLFF. As DNA, the CDR3 is TGCGCCAGCAGTCTTACAGCCTTACTTGCAACTAATGAAAAACTGTTTTTT.

The gene calls are TRBV5-1 and TRBJ1-5; D unclear. From germline, CDR1 is SGHRS and CDR2 YFSETQ. The CDR3 loop spans 15 amino acids. Trimming cost V 0 bases and J 5 bases, with 12 bases left between them. The CDR3 reads CASSLEGGGHQPQHF. The DNA of the CDR3 is TGCGCCAGCAGCTTGGAGGGTGGAGGGCATCAGCCCCAGCATTTT.

This chain links TRBV20-1 with TRBJ2-7; TRBD2 matches at 12 bases. The CDR3 extends over 15 amino acids. Germline-derived CDR1 and CDR2 are DFQATT and SNEGSKA (reference sequence). The trim removed 0 bases at V and 3 bases at J, leaving 3 bases unmatched. CDR3 amino acids: CSARDPSGGDYEQYF. The CDR3 DNA is TGCAGTGCTAGAGACCCTAGCGGGGGGGACTACGAGCAGTACTTC.

The chain couples TRBV20-1 to TRBJ2-2; D not resolved. Trimming removed 6 bases at V and 2 bases at J, with 7 bases between. Germline V gene lookup returns CDR1 DFQATT and CDR2 SNEGSKA (reference sequence). The CDR3 is made up of 12 amino acids. In DNA, the CDR3 is TGCAGTGCCATGGGTAACACCGGGGAGCTGTTTTTT. This codes for CSAMGNTGELFF.

V is TRBV10-3 and J is TRBJ1-5; D is uncertain. Germline V lookup: CDR1 ENHRY, CDR2 SYGVKD. The CDR3 spans 13 residues. V lost 6 bases and J lost 3, with 9 bases in between. The CDR3 nucleotides read TGTGCCATCAGCATGGCAGACAATCAGCCCCAGCATTTT. Amino acids: CAISMADNQPQHF.

V is TRBV29-1 and J is TRBJ1-2; TRBD1 is a possible D gene (5 bases). The CDR3 has 8 residues. Trimming shortened V by 3 bases and J by 14 bases, and 7 bases separated the two germline ends. Looked up from germline, CDR1 is SQVTM and CDR2 is ANQGSEA. This chain's CDR3 is CSVEEGTF. CDR3 coding DNA: TGCAGCGTTGAGGAGGGGACCTTC.

The rearrangement links TRBV24-1 to TRBJ2-5, with unresolved D. The CDR3 totals 14 residues. CDR1 KGHDR and CDR2 SFDVKD come from the germline V gene. Trimming pared 5 bases from V and 2 bases from J, leaving 11 bases between. This chain's CDR3 is CATSGGMGQETQYF. In DNA form, the CDR3 reads TGTGCCACCAGTGGGGGAATGGGGCAAGAGACCCAGTACTTC.

The chain is built from TRBV19 and TRBJ1-2; 10 bases fit TRBD1. V was clipped by 7 bases and J by 3 bases; unmatched bases: 5. This CDR3 comprises 14 residues. Germline CDR1 LNHDA, CDR2 SQIVND (reference sequence). The DNA for the CDR3 is TGTGCCAGTACTGACAGGGGGCTACACTATGGCTACACCTTC. Its translation: CASTDRGLHYGYTF.

At least ten counts were recorded for this clonotype. The chain recombines TRBV9 with TRBJ1-2; 9 bases agree with TRBD1. Germline CDR1 and CDR2: SGDLS and YYNGEE. CDR3 length: 14 residues. The ends lost 4 bases at V and 4 bases at J; junction bases unmatched: 5. CDR3 DNA: TGTGCCAGCAGCTCCCCGGGACAGGGCTATGGCTACACCTTC. Its translation: CASSSPGQGYGYTF.

V is TRBV7-3 and J is TRBJ1-2; 7 bases align to TRBD1. CDR1 is SGHTA and CDR2 is FQGTGA in the germline V gene. V gave up 0 bases and J gave up 3 bases; unmatched junction bases: 7. This CDR3 region has 16 residues. The CDR3 is CASSLTGAGGDYGYTF. In DNA form, the CDR3 reads TGTGCCAGCAGCTTAACGGGTGCAGGGGGAGACTATGGCTACACCTTC.

The rearrangement joins TRBV20-1 to TRBJ2-7; D ambiguous. CDR3 length equals 14 residues. V was clipped by 4 bases and J by 0 bases, with 13 bases between them. CDR1 is DFQATT and CDR2 is SNEGSKA in the germline V gene (reference sequence). The CDR3 sequence: CSAISARSSYEQYF. CDR3 DNA sequence: TGCAGTGCTATTAGTGCAAGGAGCTCCTACGAGCAGTACTTC.

This clonotype appeared many times. The chain couples TRBV5-8 to TRBJ1-2, with D perhaps TRBD1 (5 bases). This CDR3 has 13 residues. Per the germline V gene, CDR1 is SGHTS and CDR2 is YDEGEE. V was shortened by 3 bases and J by 3 bases, with 9 bases between the two germline ends. The CDR3, as DNA: TGTGCCAGCAGCTCAGACAGCTACTATGGCTACACCTTC. It encodes CASSSDSYYGYTF.

This clonotype was counted many times. V and J are TRBV7-8 and TRBJ1-5; no clear D. The V gene's germline CDR1 is SGHVS and CDR2 FQNEAQ. This CDR3 contains 11 residues. Between the trimmed V and J ends, which lost 1 base and 11 bases, there was a span of 6 bases. CDR3 residues: CASSLDGAQHF. DNA of the CDR3: TGTGCCAGCAGCTTAGACGGGGCCCAGCATTTT.

Only a few counts were recorded for this clonotype. The genes are TRBV7-9 and TRBJ2-2, with D perhaps matching TRBD2 (5 bases). Per germline, CDR1 SEHNR and CDR2 FQNEAQ (reference sequence). V was trimmed by 1 base and J by 2 bases, leaving 11 bases between them. The CDR3 sequence is 16 residues long. CDR3: CASSLGGGGNTGELFF. The CDR3 bases are TGTGCCAGCAGCTTAGGTGGCGGAGGTAACACCGGGGAGCTGTTTTTT.